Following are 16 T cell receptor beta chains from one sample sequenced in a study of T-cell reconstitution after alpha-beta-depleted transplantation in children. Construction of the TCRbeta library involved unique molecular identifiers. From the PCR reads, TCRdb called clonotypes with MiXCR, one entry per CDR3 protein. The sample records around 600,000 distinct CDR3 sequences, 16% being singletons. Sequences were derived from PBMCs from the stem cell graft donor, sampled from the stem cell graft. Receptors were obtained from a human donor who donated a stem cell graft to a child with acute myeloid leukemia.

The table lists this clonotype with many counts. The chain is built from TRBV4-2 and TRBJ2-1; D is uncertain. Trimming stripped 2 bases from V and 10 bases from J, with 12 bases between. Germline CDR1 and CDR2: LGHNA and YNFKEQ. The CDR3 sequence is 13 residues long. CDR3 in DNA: TGTGCCAGCAGCCAAATATTTCGGGCCGAGCAGTTCTTC. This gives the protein CASSQIFRAEQFF.

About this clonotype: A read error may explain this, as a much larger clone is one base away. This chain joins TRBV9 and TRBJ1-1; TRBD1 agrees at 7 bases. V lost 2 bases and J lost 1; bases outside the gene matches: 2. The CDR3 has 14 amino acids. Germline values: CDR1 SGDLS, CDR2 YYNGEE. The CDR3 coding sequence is TGTGCCAGCAGCGTCCGGGACAGGAACACTGAAGCTTTCTTT. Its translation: CASSVRDRNTEAFF.

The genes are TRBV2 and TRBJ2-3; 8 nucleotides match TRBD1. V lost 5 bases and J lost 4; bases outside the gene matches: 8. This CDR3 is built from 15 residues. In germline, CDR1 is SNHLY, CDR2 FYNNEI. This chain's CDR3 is CASSNDRGTADTQYF. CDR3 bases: TGTGCCAGCAGTAACGACAGGGGTACGGCAGATACGCAGTATTTT.

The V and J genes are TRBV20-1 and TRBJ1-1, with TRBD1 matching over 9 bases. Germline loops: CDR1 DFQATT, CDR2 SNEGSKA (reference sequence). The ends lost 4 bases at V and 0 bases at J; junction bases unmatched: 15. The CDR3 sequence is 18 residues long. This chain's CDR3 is CSATNRGQLPTMNTEAFF. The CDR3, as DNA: TGCAGTGCTACAAACAGGGGGCAACTCCCTACAATGAACACTGAAGCTTTCTTT.

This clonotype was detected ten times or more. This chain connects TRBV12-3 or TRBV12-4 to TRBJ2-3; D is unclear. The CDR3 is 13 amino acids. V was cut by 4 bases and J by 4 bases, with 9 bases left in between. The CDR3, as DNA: TGTGCCAGCAGTTCGGACGCCTCAGATACGCAGTATTTT. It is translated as CASSSDASDTQYF.

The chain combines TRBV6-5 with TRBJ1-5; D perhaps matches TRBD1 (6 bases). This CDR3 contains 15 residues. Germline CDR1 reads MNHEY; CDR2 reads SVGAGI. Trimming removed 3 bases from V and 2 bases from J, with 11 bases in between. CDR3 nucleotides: TGTGCCAGCAGTTATGACAGGAGCGGCAATCAGCCCCAGCATTTT. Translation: CASSYDRSGNQPQHF.

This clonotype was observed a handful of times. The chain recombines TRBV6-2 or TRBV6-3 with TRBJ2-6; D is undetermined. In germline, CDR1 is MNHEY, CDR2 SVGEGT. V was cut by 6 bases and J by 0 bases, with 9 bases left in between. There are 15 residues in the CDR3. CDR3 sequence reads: CASRRLPSGANVLTF. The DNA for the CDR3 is TGTGCCAGCAGACGCCTCCCCTCTGGGGCCAACGTCCTGACTTTC.

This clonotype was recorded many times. CDR3 nucleotides: TGTGCCAGCAGTTTCTTCCCCGGGACAGGGCAGTTCTTC. Translated: CASSFFPGTGQFF. The gene calls are TRBV6-5 and TRBJ2-1; 8 bases align to TRBD1. Germline CDR1 reads MNHEY; CDR2 reads SVGAGI. The CDR3 has 13 residues. V trimming: 4 bases; J trimming: 12 bases; junction bases outside the gene matches: 8.

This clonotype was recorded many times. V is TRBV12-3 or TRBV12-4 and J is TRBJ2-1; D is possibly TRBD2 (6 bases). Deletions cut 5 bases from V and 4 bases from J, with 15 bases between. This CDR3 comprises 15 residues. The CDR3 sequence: CASSTPGEAYNEQFF. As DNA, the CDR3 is TGTGCCAGCAGTACACCGGGGGAGGCGTACAATGAGCAGTTCTTC.

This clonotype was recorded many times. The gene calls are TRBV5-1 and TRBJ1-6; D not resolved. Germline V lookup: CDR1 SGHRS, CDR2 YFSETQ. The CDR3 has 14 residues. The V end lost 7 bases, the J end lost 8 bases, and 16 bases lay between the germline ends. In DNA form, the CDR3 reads TGCGCCAGCGGCGAAATGAGCTCCCATTCACCCCTCCACTTT. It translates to CASGEMSSHSPLHF.

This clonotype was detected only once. The CDR3 DNA reads TGTGCCAGCACCCGAACAGGGGCCCTGGATACTGAAGCTTTCTTT. This gives the protein CASTRTGALDTEAFF. The V and J genes are TRBV12-3 or TRBV12-4 and TRBJ1-1, with 7 bases lining up with TRBD1. The length of the CDR3 is 15 residues. V was pared by 7 bases and J by 5 bases, with 13 bases of the junction left unmatched.

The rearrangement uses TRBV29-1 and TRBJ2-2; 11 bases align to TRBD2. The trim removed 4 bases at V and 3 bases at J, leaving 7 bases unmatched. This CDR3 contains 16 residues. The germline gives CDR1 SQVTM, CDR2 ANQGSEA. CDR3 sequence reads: CSVGPLAGGHTGELFF. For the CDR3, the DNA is TGCAGCGTTGGACCGCTAGCGGGGGGACACACCGGGGAGCTGTTTTTT.

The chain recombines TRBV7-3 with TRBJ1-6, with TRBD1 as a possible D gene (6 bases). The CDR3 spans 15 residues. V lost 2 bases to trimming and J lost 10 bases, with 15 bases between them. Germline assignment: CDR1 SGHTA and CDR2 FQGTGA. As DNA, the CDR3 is TGTGCCAGCAGCTTAGGGGTACAGGGAAACTCACCCCTCCACTTT. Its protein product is CASSLGVQGNSPLHF.

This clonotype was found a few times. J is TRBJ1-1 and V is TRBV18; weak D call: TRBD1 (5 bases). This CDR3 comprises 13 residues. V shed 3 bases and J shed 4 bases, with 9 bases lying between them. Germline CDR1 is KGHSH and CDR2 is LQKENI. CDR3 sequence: CASSPSGVTEAFF. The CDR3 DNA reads TGTGCCAGCTCACCCTCGGGGGTCACTGAAGCTTTCTTT. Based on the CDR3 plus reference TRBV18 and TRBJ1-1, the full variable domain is NAGVMQNPRHLVRRRGQEARLRCSPMKGHSHVYWYRQLPEEGLKFMVYLQKENIIDESGMPKERFSAEFPKEGPSILRIQQVVRGDSAAYFCASSPSGVTEAFFGQGTRLTVV.

The CDR3 here is CASSYSRGPDEQYF. As DNA, the CDR3 is TGTGCCAGCAGTTACTCGAGAGGACCCGACGAGCAGTACTTC. The V call is TRBV6-2 or TRBV6-3, the J call TRBJ2-7; no firm D call. The CDR3 length is 14 residues. Trimming left V 0 bases short and J 5 bases short, with 11 bases between. Germline values: CDR1 MNHEY, CDR2 SVGEGT.

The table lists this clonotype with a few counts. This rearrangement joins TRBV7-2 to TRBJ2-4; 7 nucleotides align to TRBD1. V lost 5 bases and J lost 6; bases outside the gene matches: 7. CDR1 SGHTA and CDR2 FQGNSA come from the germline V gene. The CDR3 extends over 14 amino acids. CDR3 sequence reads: CASSRDRAVNIQYF. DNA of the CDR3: TGTGCCAGCAGCCGTGACAGGGCGGTAAACATTCAGTACTTC.